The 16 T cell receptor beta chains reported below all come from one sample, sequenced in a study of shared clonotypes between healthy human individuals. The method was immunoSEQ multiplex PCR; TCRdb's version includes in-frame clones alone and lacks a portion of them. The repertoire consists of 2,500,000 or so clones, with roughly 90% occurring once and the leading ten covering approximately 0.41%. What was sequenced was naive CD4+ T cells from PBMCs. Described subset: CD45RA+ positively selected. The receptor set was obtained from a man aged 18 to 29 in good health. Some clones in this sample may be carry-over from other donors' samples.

CDR3 sequence reads: CASSRLGASGDTQYF. CDR3 coding DNA: TGTGCCAGCAGTCGTCTGGGGGCTAGCGGAGATACGCAGTATTTT. The chain uses TRBV7-3 and TRBJ2-3; tentatively, D is TRBD2 (7 bases). The CDR3 extends over 15 amino acids. The V end was cut by 6 bases, the J end by 5 bases, with 18 bases between. Per germline, CDR1 SGHTA and CDR2 FQGTGA.

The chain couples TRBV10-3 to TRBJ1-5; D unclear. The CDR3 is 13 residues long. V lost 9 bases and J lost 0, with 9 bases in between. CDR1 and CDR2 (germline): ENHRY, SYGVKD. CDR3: CAIREYSNQPQHF. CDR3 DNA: TGTGCCATTAGAGAATATAGCAATCAGCCCCAGCATTTT.

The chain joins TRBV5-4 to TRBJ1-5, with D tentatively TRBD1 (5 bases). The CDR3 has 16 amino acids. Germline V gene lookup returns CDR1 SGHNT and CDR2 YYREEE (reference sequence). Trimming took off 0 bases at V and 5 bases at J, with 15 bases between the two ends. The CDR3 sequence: CASSLGGARDDQPQHF. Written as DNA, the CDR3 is TGTGCCAGCAGCTTGGGAGGGGCCAGGGACGATCAGCCCCAGCATTTT.

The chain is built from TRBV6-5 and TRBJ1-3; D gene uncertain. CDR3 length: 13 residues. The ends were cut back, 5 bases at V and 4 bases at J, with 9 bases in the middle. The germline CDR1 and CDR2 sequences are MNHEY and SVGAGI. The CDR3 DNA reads TGTGCCAGCAGTACCGGACCCGGAAACACCATATATTTT. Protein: CASSTGPGNTIYF.

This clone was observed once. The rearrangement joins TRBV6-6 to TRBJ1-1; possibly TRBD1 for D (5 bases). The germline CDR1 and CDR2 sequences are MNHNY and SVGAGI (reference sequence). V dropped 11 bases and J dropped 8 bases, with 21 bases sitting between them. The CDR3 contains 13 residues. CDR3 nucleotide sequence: TGTGCCTCCCTCGGCTCCCGCTGGGGGGAAGCTTTCTTT. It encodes CASLGSRWGEAFF.

This CDR3 is CASRESQVGSYEQYF. CDR3 coding DNA: TGTGCCAGCAGAGAGTCACAGGTGGGATCCTACGAGCAGTACTTC. The V gene is TRBV7-2, the J gene TRBJ2-7, with D possibly TRBD1 on 5 matching bases. This CDR3 is 15 amino acids long. Deletions cut 6 bases from V and 1 base from J, with 16 bases between. Germline V lookup: CDR1 SGHTA, CDR2 FQGNSA.

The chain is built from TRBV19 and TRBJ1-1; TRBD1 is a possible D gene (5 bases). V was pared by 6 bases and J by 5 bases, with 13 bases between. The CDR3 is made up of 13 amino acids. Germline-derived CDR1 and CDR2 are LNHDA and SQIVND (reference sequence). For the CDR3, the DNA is TGTGCCAGTAGACCGGGCCCAGGGACTGAAGCTTTCTTT. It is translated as CASRPGPGTEAFF.

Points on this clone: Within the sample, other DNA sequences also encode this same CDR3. For the CDR3, the DNA is TGTGCCAGCAGAGTTGACAGGGGCACTGAAGCTTTCTTT. It encodes CASRVDRGTEAFF. The J gene is TRBJ1-1, the V gene TRBV2; the match to TRBD1 covers 8 bases. Germline values: CDR1 SNHLY, CDR2 FYNNEI. CDR3 length: 13 residues. V shed 6 bases and J 4 bases; nucleotides not matched to a gene: 4. The variable domain in full, with the rest retrieved from reference TRBV2 and TRBJ1-1, is EPEVTQTPSHQVTQMGQEVILRCVPISNHLYFYWYRQILGQKVEFLVSFYNNEISEKSEIFDDQFSVERPDGSNFTLKIRSTKLEDSAMYFCASRVDRGTEAFFGQGTRLTVV.

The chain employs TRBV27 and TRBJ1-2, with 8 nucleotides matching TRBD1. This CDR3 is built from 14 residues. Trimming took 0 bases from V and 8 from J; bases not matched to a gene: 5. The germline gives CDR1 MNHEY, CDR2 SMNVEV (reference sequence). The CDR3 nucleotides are TGTGCCAGCAGTTTATCGGGACAGGTCGGGGGCTACACCTTC. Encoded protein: CASSLSGQVGGYTF.

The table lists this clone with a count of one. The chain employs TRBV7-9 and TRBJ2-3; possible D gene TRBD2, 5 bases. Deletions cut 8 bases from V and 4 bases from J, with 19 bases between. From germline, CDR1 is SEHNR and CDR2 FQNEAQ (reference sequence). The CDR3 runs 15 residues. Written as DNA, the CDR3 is TGTGCCAGCGACCCCCCTCTAGCTTCATCAGATACGCAGTATTTT. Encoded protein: CASDPPLASSDTQYF. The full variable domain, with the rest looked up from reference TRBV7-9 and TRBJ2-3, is DTGVSQNPRHKITKRGQNVTFRCDPISEHNRLYWYRQTLGQGPEFLTYFQNEAQLEKSRLLSDRFSAERPKGSFSTLEIQRTEQGDSAMYLCASDPPLASSDTQYFGPGTRLTVL.

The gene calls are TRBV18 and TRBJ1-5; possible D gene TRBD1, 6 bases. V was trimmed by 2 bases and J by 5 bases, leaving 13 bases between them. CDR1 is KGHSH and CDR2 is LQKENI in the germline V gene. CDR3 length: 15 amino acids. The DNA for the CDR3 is TGTGCCAGCTCACCAGGCAGGGGTATAGATCAGCCCCAGCATTTT. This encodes CASSPGRGIDQPQHF.

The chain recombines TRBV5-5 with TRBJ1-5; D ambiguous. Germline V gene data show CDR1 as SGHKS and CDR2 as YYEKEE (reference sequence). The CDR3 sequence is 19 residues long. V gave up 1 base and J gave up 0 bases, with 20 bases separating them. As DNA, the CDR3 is TGTGCCAGCAGCTTGTATTTCGGGAGGAGGGCTAATAGCAATCAGCCCCAGCATTTT. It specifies CASSLYFGRRANSNQPQHF.

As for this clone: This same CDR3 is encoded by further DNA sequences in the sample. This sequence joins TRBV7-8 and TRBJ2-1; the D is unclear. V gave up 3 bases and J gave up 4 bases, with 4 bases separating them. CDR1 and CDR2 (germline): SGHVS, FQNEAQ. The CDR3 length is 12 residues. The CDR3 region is CASSLGYNEQFF. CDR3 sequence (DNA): TGTGCCAGCAGCTTGGGTTACAATGAGCAGTTCTTC.

The CDR3 is CASSIRWQINQPQHF. The CDR3 DNA follows: TGTGCCAGTAGTATTCGGTGGCAGATCAATCAGCCCCAGCATTTT. The chain couples TRBV19 to TRBJ1-5; D gene uncertain. Germline assignment: CDR1 LNHDA and CDR2 SQIVND (reference sequence). There are 15 residues in the CDR3. Trimming took off 3 bases at V and 3 bases at J, with 12 bases between the two ends.

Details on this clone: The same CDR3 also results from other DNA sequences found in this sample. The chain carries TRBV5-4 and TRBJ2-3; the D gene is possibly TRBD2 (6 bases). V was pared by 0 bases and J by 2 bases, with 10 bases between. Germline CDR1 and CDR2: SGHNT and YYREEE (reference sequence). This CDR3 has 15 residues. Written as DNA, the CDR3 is TGTGCCAGCAGCTTGGGGGGACTGAACACAGATACGCAGTATTTT. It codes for CASSLGGLNTDTQYF.

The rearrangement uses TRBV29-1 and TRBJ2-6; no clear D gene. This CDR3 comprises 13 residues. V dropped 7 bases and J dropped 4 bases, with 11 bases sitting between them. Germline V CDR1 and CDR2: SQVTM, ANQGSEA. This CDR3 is CSGLWAGANVLTF. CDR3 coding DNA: TGCAGCGGTCTCTGGGCAGGGGCCAACGTCCTGACTTTC.